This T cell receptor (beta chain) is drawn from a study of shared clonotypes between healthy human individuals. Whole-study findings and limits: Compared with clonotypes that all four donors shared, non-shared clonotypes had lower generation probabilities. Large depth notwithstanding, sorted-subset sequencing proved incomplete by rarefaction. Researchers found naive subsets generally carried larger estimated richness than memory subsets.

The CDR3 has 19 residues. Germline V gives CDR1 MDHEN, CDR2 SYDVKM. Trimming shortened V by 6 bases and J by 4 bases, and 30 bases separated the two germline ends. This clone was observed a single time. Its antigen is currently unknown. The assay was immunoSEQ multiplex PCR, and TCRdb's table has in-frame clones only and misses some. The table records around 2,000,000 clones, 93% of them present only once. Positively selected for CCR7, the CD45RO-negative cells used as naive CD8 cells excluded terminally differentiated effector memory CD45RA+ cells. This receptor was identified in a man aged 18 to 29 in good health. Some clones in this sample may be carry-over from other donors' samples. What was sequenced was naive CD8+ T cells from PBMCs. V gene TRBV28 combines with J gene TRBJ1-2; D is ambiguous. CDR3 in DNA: TGTGCCAGCAGGCACCGTTTTCAGAGCCGGGGTTTGAAGGGCTATGGCTACACCTTC. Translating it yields CASRHRFQSRGLKGYGYTF.